These 25 T cell receptor beta chains were all obtained from the same sample, sequenced in a study of prognosis after radiotherapy for stage I lung cancer (dated by TCRdb to about 2021). These reads were obtained on an Illumina HiSeq 3000. Two rounds of multiplex PCR were performed to amplify the TCR beta CDR3 region from genomic DNA. In the first round of PCR, primers specific to each TRBV and TRBJ gene were used, and the primer sequences are filed in Chinese patent CN105087789A. TCRdb reanalyzed the raw reads on its own, using fastp at Q25 for trimming and MiXCR for clone calling, and kept in-frame beta chains. Each CDR3 protein gets just one entry, which takes the most common genes and DNA from the rows behind it. Within this sample are fewer than 65,000 distinct CDR3 sequences, with roughly 35% of them counted one time only. 8% to 9.5% of the sample rests with the top ten. The sequencing here drew on PBMCs, taken before or after stereotactic body radiation therapy (not recorded which). These receptors were taken from a donor over 45 with non-small cell lung cancer.

Concerning this clonotype: A far larger clone is just one base off, so this is likely a read error. This chain uses TRBV6-2 or TRBV6-3 with TRBJ1-2, with TRBD1 identical over 7 bases. CDR3 length equals 13 residues. The V segment lost 7 bases and the J segment 7 bases; nucleotides outside the gene matches: 9. Germline values: CDR1 MNHEY, CDR2 SVGEGT. The CDR3 nucleotides are TGTGCCAGCAATGACAGGGAGAGAGGTGGCTACACCTTC. Residues: CASNDRERGGYTF.

This clonotype showed up just once. One end of the junction is discordant with germline, which a read error may explain. The chain has TRBV27 and TRBJ2-2; 11 nucleotides line up with TRBD2. Germline loops: CDR1 MNHEY, CDR2 SMNVEV (reference sequence). This CDR3 comprises 17 residues. CDR3 sequence reads: CASSLASGRLGTGEPFF. In DNA, the CDR3 is TGTGCCAGCAGTTTGGCTAGCGGGAGGTTGGGCACCGGTGAGCCGTTTTTT.

Comment on this clonotype: With a much larger clone just one base away, this may be a read error. The chain couples TRBV10-3 to TRBJ2-2, with D possibly TRBD1 on 7 matching bases. This CDR3 contains 14 residues. Germline CDR1 ENHRY, CDR2 SYGVKD. The V end lost 10 bases, the J end lost 7 bases, and 19 bases lay between the germline ends. The DNA of the CDR3 is TGTGCCACTGCGGGAAAGGGGGCGAGCGGGGAGCTGTTTTTT. This sequence encodes CATAGKGASGELFF.

This clonotype was recorded many times. The rearrangement links TRBV5-4 to TRBJ1-2, with 10 bases fitting TRBD1. The CDR3 spans 14 residues. Germline V lookup: CDR1 SGHNT, CDR2 YYREEE (reference sequence). V lost 8 bases to trimming and J lost 3 bases; unmatched junction nucleotides: 7. CDR3 DNA: TGTGCCAGTCACGAGGGGACAGGGGACTATGGCTACACCTTC. This codes for CASHEGTGDYGYTF.

This clonotype was seen ten or more times. The chain employs TRBV18 and TRBJ2-7, with TRBD1 matching 10 bases. The trim removed 6 bases at V and 2 bases at J, leaving 7 bases unmatched. Germline values: CDR1 KGHSH, CDR2 LQKENI. The CDR3 covers 15 residues. CDR3 sequence (DNA): TGTGCCAGCTCCCCGAGGGACAGGGGAACCTACGAGCAGTACTTC. Amino acid sequence: CASSPRDRGTYEQYF.

The sample holds many counts of this clonotype. The chain has TRBV7-2 and TRBJ2-1; unclear D gene. CDR1 and CDR2 from the germline V gene are SGHTA and FQGNSA. Trimming took off 1 base at V and 9 bases at J, with 10 bases between the two ends. CDR3 length: 13 residues. Written as DNA, the CDR3 is TGTGCCAGCAGCTTAGGCTCGATCGGTGAGCAGTTCTTC. Amino acids: CASSLGSIGEQFF.

In this sample, this clonotype turned up many times. The chain joins TRBV4-1 to TRBJ2-6; D unclear. Per the germline V gene, CDR1 is MGHRA and CDR2 is YSYEKL. V lost 2 bases and J lost 2, with 4 bases in between. The CDR3 runs 14 residues. In DNA, the CDR3 is TGCGCCAGCAGCCAACCCACTGGGGCCAACGTCCTGACTTTC. Translated: CASSQPTGANVLTF.

This clonotype was counted only a few times. This sequence joins TRBV18 and TRBJ1-1, with a tentative D call TRBD1 (5 bases). V lost 1 base and J lost 4, with 19 bases in between. CDR3 length: 17 amino acids. The germline V gene has CDR1 KGHSH and CDR2 LQKENI. CDR3 DNA sequence: TGTGCCAGCTCACCACGACAGCCCGACCTGGGGGGCACTGAAGCTTTCTTT. Translating it yields CASSPRQPDLGGTEAFF. Looking up the rest from reference TRBV18 and TRBJ1-1 gives the full variable domain: NAGVMQNPRHLVRRRGQEARLRCSPMKGHSHVYWYRQLPEEGLKFMVYLQKENIIDESGMPKERFSAEFPKEGPSILRIQQVVRGDSAAYFCASSPRQPDLGGTEAFFGQGTRLTVV.

This clonotype was detected ten times or more. J is TRBJ1-1 and V is TRBV4-3; D is unclear. This CDR3 contains 13 residues. Germline loops: CDR1 LGHNA, CDR2 YSLEER. The ends were cut back, 1 base at V and 8 bases at J, with 11 bases in the middle. DNA for the CDR3: TGCGCCAGCAGCCAAGGAACGGGCCGAGAAGCTTTCTTT. The encoded protein is CASSQGTGREAFF.

Ten or more counts support this clonotype. The rearrangement joins TRBV7-9 to TRBJ2-1; D uncertain. CDR1 is SEHNR, CDR2 FQNEAQ, per germline (reference sequence). This CDR3 region has 13 residues. Trimming removed 1 base from V and 7 bases from J, with 8 bases in between. The CDR3 DNA follows: TGTGCCAGCAGCTTAGATGGGATTAATGAGCAGTTCTTC. Translated, it gives CASSLDGINEQFF.

This clonotype appeared a single time. This may arise from a read error, as a much more abundant clone is one base away. The chain is built from TRBV2 and TRBJ2-1; D might be TRBD2 (5 bases). Germline values: CDR1 SNHLY, CDR2 FYNNEI. V lost 8 bases and J 2 bases, leaving 13 bases between the germline ends. The CDR3 is 14 amino acids. The CDR3 region has the DNA TGTGCCAGCTGCTATTACGGGGCCTACAATGAGCAGTTCTTC. Its protein product is CASCYYGAYNEQFF.

This clonotype has at least ten counts. The V call is TRBV7-2, the J call TRBJ1-4; 9 bases line up with TRBD1. CDR1 SGHTA and CDR2 FQGNSA come from the germline V gene. This CDR3 has 11 residues. With V trimmed by 4 bases and J by 12 bases, 0 bases remained unmatched. CDR3 nucleotide sequence: TGTGCCAGCAGCTGGGACAGGGAACTGTTTTTT. This codes for CASSWDRELFF.

This clonotype was counted many times. This chain connects TRBV18 to TRBJ1-3; possibly TRBD1 for D (6 bases). The CDR3 runs to 18 residues. CDR1 and CDR2 from the germline V gene are KGHSH and LQKENI. Trimming left V 2 bases short and J 0 bases short, with 17 bases between. The CDR3 DNA reads as TGTGCCAGCTCACCAGGGGCAGCCCAGGGGCTCTCTGGAAACACCATATATTTT. Translated, it gives CASSPGAAQGLSGNTIYF.

This clonotype was observed many times. The chain employs TRBV6-2 or TRBV6-3 and TRBJ2-7; 9 bases line up with TRBD2. Germline loops: CDR1 MNHEY, CDR2 SVGEGT. The CDR3 has 18 amino acids. Trimming took 1 base from V and 2 from J; bases not matched to a gene: 12. The chain's CDR3 is CASSYWGVSSGNTYEQYF. The CDR3 nucleotides read TGTGCCAGCAGTTACTGGGGAGTCTCTAGCGGGAATACCTACGAGCAGTACTTC.

In its sample, this clonotype was seen many times. The rearrangement uses TRBV24-1 and TRBJ1-2; 7 bases fit TRBD1. The CDR3 contains 15 residues. CDR1 is KGHDR, CDR2 SFDVKD, per germline. The junction had 7 bases not matched to a gene; V was cut back by 5 bases and J by 2 bases. The CDR3 nucleotides are TGTGCCACCAGTGCTACCTCGGACAGGAACTATGGCTACACCTTC. It specifies CATSATSDRNYGYTF.

This clonotype was found many times. The rearrangement joins TRBV6-1 to TRBJ1-1; 10 nucleotides line up with TRBD1. The V segment lost 5 bases and the J segment 5 bases; nucleotides outside the gene matches: 11. The CDR3 runs 16 residues. Looked up from germline, CDR1 is MNHNS and CDR2 is SASEGT. The DNA of the CDR3 is TGTGCCAGCAGTACCTCGAGGACAGGGGGGAAAACTGAAGCTTTCTTT. As protein: CASSTSRTGGKTEAFF.

This clonotype was detected many times. The chain couples TRBV30 to TRBJ2-6, with D unresolved. CDR1 and CDR2 from the germline V gene are GTSNPN and SVGIG (reference sequence). The CDR3 contains 12 residues. V lost 4 bases, J lost 2 bases, and 3 bases lay in between. The DNA for the CDR3 is TGTGCCTGGACTCCTGGGGCCAACGTCCTGACTTTC. It translates to CAWTPGANVLTF.

This clonotype was found many times. The V call is TRBV24-1, the J call TRBJ2-3, with a tentative D call TRBD1 (7 bases). Per the germline V gene, CDR1 is KGHDR and CDR2 is SFDVKD. The CDR3 extends over 16 amino acids. The V end was cut by 0 bases, the J end by 1 base, with 10 bases between. The CDR3 DNA is TGTGCCACCAGTGATTTGCAGGGGGGAGGCACAGATACGCAGTATTTT. It specifies CATSDLQGGGTDTQYF.

In its sample, this clonotype was seen many times. The chain carries TRBV5-4 and TRBJ2-3; D is ambiguous. The V and J ends lost 2 bases and 2 bases respectively, with 3 bases between them. Germline assignment: CDR1 SGHNT and CDR2 YYREEE (reference sequence). CDR3 size: 12 residues. The CDR3, as DNA: TGTGCCAGCAGCTTAAACACAGATACGCAGTATTTT. Amino acids: CASSLNTDTQYF.

Ten or more counts support this clonotype. The V and J genes are TRBV9 and TRBJ1-3, with D maybe TRBD1 (5 bases). The CDR3 sequence is 13 residues long. V was shortened by 3 bases and J by 7 bases, with 11 bases between the two germline ends. CDR1 and CDR2 from the germline V gene are SGDLS and YYNGEE. The CDR3 bases are TGTGCCAGCAGCGATCGGGGCGGCAACACCATATATTTT. Amino acid sequence: CASSDRGGNTIYF. Full variable domain (remainder filled in from reference TRBV9 and TRBJ1-3): DSGVTQTPKHLITATGQRVTLRCSPRSGDLSVYWYQQSLDQGLQFLIQYYNGEERAKGNILERFSAQQFPDLHSELNLSSLELGDSALYFCASSDRGGNTIYFGEGSWLTVV.

With respect to this clonotype: Here the CDR3 omits its conserved ending phenylalanine or tryptophan, so a read error is the likely source. The V call is TRBV7-3, the J call TRBJ2-7; no reliable D call. CDR3 length: 13 residues. Trimming took 8 bases from V and 3 from J, leaving 14 bases between them. Germline V gene lookup returns CDR1 SGHTA and CDR2 FQGTGA. The CDR3 coding sequence is TGTGCCAGCTATAGACCCAACAACTACGAGCAGTACTCC. Amino acids: CASYRPNNYEQYS.

This clonotype was counted many times. The genes are TRBV12-5 and TRBJ2-3; D gene uncertain. The CDR3 runs 13 residues. Looked up from germline, CDR1 is LGHNT and CDR2 is FRNRAP. Trimming took off 1 base at V and 6 bases at J, with 8 bases between the two ends. CDR3 amino acids: CASGLARADTQYF. The CDR3 bases are TGTGCTAGTGGTTTGGCCCGGGCCGATACGCAGTATTTT.

As to this clonotype: Just one base apart from a much larger clone, this may be a read error. V gene TRBV3-1 combines with J gene TRBJ2-5; D is possibly TRBD1 or TRBD2 (5 bases each). V gave up 4 bases and J gave up 5 bases, with 11 bases separating them. The CDR3 runs to 13 residues. Germline V gene data show CDR1 as LGHDT and CDR2 as YNNKEL (reference sequence). CDR3 coding DNA: TGTGCCAGCAGCCCAAGTGGGACGGAGACCCAGTACTTC. Protein product: CASSPSGTETQYF.

V usage is TRBV7-2 and J usage is TRBJ2-1; D remains ambiguous. Germline V lookup: CDR1 SGHTA, CDR2 FQGNSA. The V end was cut by 6 bases, the J end by 5 bases, with 11 bases between. The CDR3 loop spans 13 amino acids. The CDR3 DNA reads TGTGCCAGCAGTGATAGTTTAGACAATGAGCAGTTCTTC. Protein sequence: CASSDSLDNEQFF.

In its sample, this clonotype was seen many times. V is TRBV2 and J is TRBJ2-3; possible D gene TRBD2, 6 bases. With 3 bases removed from V and 0 bases from J, the gap between germline ends came to 16 bases. The CDR3 sequence is 17 residues long. CDR1 SNHLY and CDR2 FYNNEI come from the germline V gene. The DNA for the CDR3 is TGTGCCAGCAGTGATCTATCTAGCGCCGCTAGCACAGATACGCAGTATTTT. Amino acid sequence: CASSDLSSAASTDTQYF. Based on the CDR3 plus reference TRBV2 and TRBJ2-3, the full variable domain is EPEVTQTPSHQVTQMGQEVILRCVPISNHLYFYWYRQILGQKVEFLVSFYNNEISEKSEIFDDQFSVERPDGSNFTLKIRSTKLEDSAMYFCASSDLSSAASTDTQYFGPGTRLTVL.